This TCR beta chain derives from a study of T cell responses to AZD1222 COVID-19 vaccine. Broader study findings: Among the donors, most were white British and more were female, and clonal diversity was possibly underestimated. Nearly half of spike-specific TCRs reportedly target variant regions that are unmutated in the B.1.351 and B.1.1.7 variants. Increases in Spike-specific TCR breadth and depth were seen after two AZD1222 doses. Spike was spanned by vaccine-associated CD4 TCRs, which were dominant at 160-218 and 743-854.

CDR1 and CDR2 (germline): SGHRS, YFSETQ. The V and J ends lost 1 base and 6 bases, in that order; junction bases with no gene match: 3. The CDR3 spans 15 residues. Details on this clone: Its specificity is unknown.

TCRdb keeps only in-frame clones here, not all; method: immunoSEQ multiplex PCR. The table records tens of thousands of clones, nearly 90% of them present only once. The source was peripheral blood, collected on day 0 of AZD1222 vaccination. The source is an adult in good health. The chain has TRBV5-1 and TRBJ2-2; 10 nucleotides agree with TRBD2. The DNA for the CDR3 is TGCGCCAGCAGCTTGATAGCGGGAGGCTCCGGGGAGCTGTTTTTT. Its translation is CASSLIAGGSGELFF. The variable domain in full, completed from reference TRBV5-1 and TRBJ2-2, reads KAGVTQTPRYLIKTRGQQVTLSCSPISGHRSVSWYQQTPGQGLQFLFEYFSETQRNKGNFPGRFSGRQFSNSRSEMNVSTLELGDSALYLCASSLIAGGSGELFFGEGSRLTVL.